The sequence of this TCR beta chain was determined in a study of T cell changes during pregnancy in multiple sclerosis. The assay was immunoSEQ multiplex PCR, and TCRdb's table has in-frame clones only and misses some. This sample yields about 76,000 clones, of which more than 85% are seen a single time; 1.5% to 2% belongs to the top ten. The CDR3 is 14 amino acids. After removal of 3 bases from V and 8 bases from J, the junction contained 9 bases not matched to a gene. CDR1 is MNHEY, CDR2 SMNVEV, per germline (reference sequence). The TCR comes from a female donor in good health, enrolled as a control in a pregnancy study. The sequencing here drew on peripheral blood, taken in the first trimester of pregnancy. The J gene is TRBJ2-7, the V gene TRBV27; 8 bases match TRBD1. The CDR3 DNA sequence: TGTGCCAGCAGTTTTTTCTCGGACAGGGCTAAGCAGTACTTC. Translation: CASSFFSDRAKQYF.